This T cell receptor beta chain was profiled in a study of T cell responses to AZD1222 COVID-19 vaccine. The overall study: It was second doses at about 4 or about 12 weeks that were pooled.

The CDR3 contains 15 residues. The V gene end was trimmed by 4 bases and the J gene end by 9 bases; junction bases not matched to a gene: 12. CDR1 SGDLS and CDR2 YYNGEE come from the germline V gene. Assay: immunoSEQ multiplex PCR; the TCRdb copy retains only in-frame clones and omits some. The sample carries roughly 100,000 clones, around nine tenths recorded once. Remarks on this clone: Antigen specificity is unknown.

Findings and limits, study-wide: The peak T cell response came first, and repertoires were sampled only after it. Unmutated regions of variants are reportedly targeted by nearly half of spike-specific TCRs.

J is TRBJ2-1 and V is TRBV9, with TRBD1 matching 8 bases. Material: peripheral blood, obtained on day 0 of AZD1222 vaccination. This clonotype was sampled from an adult in good health. The chain's CDR3 is CASSSRGAGGSEQFF. The CDR3 coding sequence is TGTGCCAGCAGCTCCCGTGGGGCAGGGGGCAGTGAGCAGTTCTTC.